The source of this T cell receptor (beta chain) is a study of radiotherapy plus CTLA-4 blockade in lung cancer (dated by TCRdb to the late 2010s). About the study as a whole: Objective responses were observed in approximately 18% of enrolled patients, and disease control was achieved in 31%.

This clone has a single count. No antigen is known for it. There are no base qualities to consult, and no much larger clone falls within one base. Library construction relied on the immunoSEQ multiplex PCR assay. TCRdb retrieved this table from immuneACCESS and kept in-frame rearrangements only. Not all clones are present; in checked studies, unresolved V genes account for under half, and no reason is known for the remainder. For this sample the table gives 71,000 or so clones, of which more than 85% were detected only once. The ten largest account for 0.85% to 0.9% of the sample. The CDR3 measures 15 amino acids from cysteine to phenylalanine. The DNA shown is the 45-base CDR3, in frame from base 1. The germline V gene yields ENHRY for CDR1 and SYGVKD for CDR2. Relative to germline, V is 10 bases shorter and J is 9 bases shorter, with 25 bases between their ends. What the research found in general, with its limitations: Increased serum interferon-beta after radiation, together with early dynamic changes in blood T cell clones, were reported to be the strongest predictors of response. After treatment with radiotherapy and ipilimumab, TCR clones that originated in tumors expanded in peripheral blood.

The study evaluated CTLA-4 blockade (ipilimumab) given together with focal radiation therapy in patients who had chemo-refractory metastatic non-small-cell lung cancer. The chain is made from TRBV10-3 and TRBJ2-1, with a weak D call of TRBD2 (6 bases match). Sequencing was performed on peripheral blood, taken from a patient treated with radiotherapy plus ipilimumab. The receptor was isolated from a human donor with non-small cell lung cancer who had stable disease on radiotherapy plus ipilimumab. The encoded CDR3 is CATTSGSAFGSEQFF. The sequence in DNA is TGTGCCACCACCAGCGGGTCTGCATTCGGATCTGAGCAGTTCTTC.